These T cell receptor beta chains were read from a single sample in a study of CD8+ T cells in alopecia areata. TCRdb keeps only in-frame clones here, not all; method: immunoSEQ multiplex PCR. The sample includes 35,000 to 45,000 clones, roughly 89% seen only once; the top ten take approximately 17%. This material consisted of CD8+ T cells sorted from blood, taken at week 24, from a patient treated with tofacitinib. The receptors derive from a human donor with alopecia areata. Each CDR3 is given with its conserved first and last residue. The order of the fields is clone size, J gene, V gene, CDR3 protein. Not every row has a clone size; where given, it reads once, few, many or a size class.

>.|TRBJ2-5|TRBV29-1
CSVEEWRGGETQYF
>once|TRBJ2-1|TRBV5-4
CASSPLDSGGYEQFF
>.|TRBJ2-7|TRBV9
CASSATGTSSYEQYF
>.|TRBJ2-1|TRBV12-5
CASGLSSYNEQFF
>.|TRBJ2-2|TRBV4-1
CASSLGLSTGELFF
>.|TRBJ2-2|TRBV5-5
CASSLRYYGDGTGELFF
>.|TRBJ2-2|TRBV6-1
CASRGANTGELFF
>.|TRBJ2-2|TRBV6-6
CASSYPGELFF
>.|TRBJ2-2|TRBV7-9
CASSFYDVGDTGELFF
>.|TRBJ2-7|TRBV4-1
CASSQPGGPTSYEQYF
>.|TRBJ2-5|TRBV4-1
CASSQEGSGLAGVGETQYF
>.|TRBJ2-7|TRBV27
CASSSPGYEQYF
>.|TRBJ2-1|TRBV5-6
CASSLPSGVNEQFF
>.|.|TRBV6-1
CASSAGDSYEQYF
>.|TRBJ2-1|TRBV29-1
CSVDGPGGYNEQFF
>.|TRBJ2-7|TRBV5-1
CASRGGSGGYEQYF
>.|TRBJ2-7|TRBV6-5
CASTGGTYEQYF
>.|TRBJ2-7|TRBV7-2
CASTDEGHYEQYF
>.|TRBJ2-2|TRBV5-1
CASSLVPGNTGELFF
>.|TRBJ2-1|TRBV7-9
CASSPDREEEFF
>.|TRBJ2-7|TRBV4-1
CASSYDGQGSSYEQYF
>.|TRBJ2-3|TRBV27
CASSLSHDTDTQYF
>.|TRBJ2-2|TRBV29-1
CSVSLTGELFF
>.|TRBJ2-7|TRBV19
CASSIRGGGPLEQYF
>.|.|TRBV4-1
CASSQEGGAYEQYF
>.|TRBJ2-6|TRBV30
CAWSELDSGANVLTF
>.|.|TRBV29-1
CSVTGLSDRRLHSYEQYF
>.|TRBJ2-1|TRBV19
CASSIGESSYNEQFF
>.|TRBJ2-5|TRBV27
CASSPSPHVQETQHF
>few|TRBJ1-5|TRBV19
CASSYNSNQPQHF
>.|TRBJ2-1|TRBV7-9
CASSFRRGGVYNEQFF
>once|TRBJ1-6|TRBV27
CASTPGGTPYYNSPLHF
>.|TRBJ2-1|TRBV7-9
CASSSGFTHNEQFF
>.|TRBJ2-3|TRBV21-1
CASSNGTAVSTDTQYF
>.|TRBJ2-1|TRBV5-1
CASSFLGVVDEQFF
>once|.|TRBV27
CASSLGHIYEQYF
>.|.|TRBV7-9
CASSLVGDRSYEQYF
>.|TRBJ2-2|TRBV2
CASSLDLTSGGNTGELFF
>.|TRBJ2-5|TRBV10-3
CAISGVAGGEETQYF